The T cell receptor beta chain described here comes from a study of blood T cell repertoires in COVID-19 (TCRdb year 2020). Turning to the overall study: Samples covering the acute and convalescent phases of COVID-19 were provided by collaborators in the United States, Italy and Spain. The prospective study material was composed of cDNA or gDNA derived from T cells, B-cell-depleted T cells, or PBMCs. Deeply sampled blood TCRbeta repertoires from subjects exposed to, actively infected with, or recovered from COVID-19 were included in the dataset. The repertoires were released in a freely available public database meant as a resource for research on the immune response to SARS-CoV-2. Samples were obtained from the ongoing ImmuneRACE study (first 160 participants) and from over 1,000 subjects provided by 6 global collaborators. Nearly every sample came with metadata listing a de-identified subject ID, COVID-19 status, age in years and sex. Where available, HLA class I and class II types were taken from metadata supplied by the sample provider and were not determined by assay-based typing. Study-level results and caveats: How much clinical and demographic metadata was included differed by source and by participant, and the metadata was provided uncurated.

TCRbeta CDR3 regions were amplified from genomic DNA by means of the immunoSEQ Assay, a bias-controlled multiplex PCR. As for how the authors treated the data: Nucleated cell counts per sample were estimated from amplification of reference gene primers within the assay. To quantify the absolute abundance of each unique TCRbeta CDR3 rearrangement, sequence reads were collapsed and filtered. Productive Simpson clonality was computed per sample as the square root of Simpson's diversity index over productive rearrangements. TCRdb provides this immuneACCESS table in a form limited to in-frame rearrangements. Some clones are lacking; in checked studies, under half of them reflect an unresolved V gene, and why the rest are absent is not known. That table furnishes V, J and clone size, whereas the DNA furnished D and trimming. The sample data list 77,000 or so clones, and about 70% of these were observed just once. Together, the top ten hold around 28% of the sample.

Each collaborating institution followed its own protocols to collect whole blood in K2EDTA tubes. For TCRbeta analysis, collaborators shipped samples as frozen whole blood, isolated PBMCs, or DNA extracted from either of those sample types. A note on this clone: Its antigen is unknown. No much larger clonotype is one base removed from it; base qualities were not supplied.

From a lookup of the germline V gene, CDR1 and CDR2 are LGHNA and YSLEER. Clipping removes 10 bases from V and 2 bases from J, with 7 as the unmatched junction base count. The CDR3 covers 14 residues, taking in both the cysteine and the phenylalanine. Left in the record is the CDR3 DNA by itself, 42 bases read in frame from the first base. This sequence originates from an elderly woman with active or convalescent COVID-19. The sequencing input was peripheral blood. Rearrangement joined TRBV4-3 to TRBJ2-3, and 9 bases in between align with TRBD1. CDR3 region: CATSRDRATDTQYF. The sequenced DNA: TGCGCCACTTCCCGGGACAGGGCCACAGATACGCAGTATTTT.